The clone carrying this T cell receptor (beta chain) was seen a single time. The sample has other DNA sequences that encode this CDR3 too. Libraries were prepared by immunoSEQ multiplex PCR; TCRdb keeps only in-frame clonotypes and omits some of them. The sample shows roughly 250,000 clones, around 89% of them seen only once. The source of the sample is a study of blood T cell repertoires in COVID-19. Germline V gene sequence: CDR1 MNHEY, CDR2 SVGAGI. CDR3 length: 13 amino acids. V dropped 6 bases and J dropped 1; count of bases not matched to a gene: 0. This clonotype originated in a woman in her forties or fifties who had recovered from COVID-19. The rearrangement links TRBV6-5 to TRBJ1-3; 7 bases map to TRBD1. Source material: PBMCs or T cells enriched from blood (not recorded which). The CDR3 sequence: CASRTGSGNTIYF. CDR3 nucleotides: TGTGCCAGCAGGACAGGGTCTGGAAACACCATATATTTT.